One sample yielded the 8 T cell receptor beta chains listed below, sequenced in a study of blood T cell repertoires in COVID-19. Using immunoSEQ multiplex PCR, the repertoire was profiled, and TCRdb retains in-frame clones only, with some absent. The top ten hold approximately 2.5% of the sample, which has 150,000 to 200,000 clones, around 86% seen once. The material sequenced was peripheral blood. These TCRs come from a man in his forties with active or convalescent COVID-19.

The DNA for the CDR3 is TGTGCCAGCCAACGGCAGGATAATTCACCCCTCCACTTT. Translation: CASQRQDNSPLHF. The gene calls are TRBV6-5 and TRBJ1-6, with unresolved D. The ends were cut back, 8 bases at V and 5 bases at J, with 10 bases in the middle. This CDR3 is built from 13 residues. The germline CDR1 and CDR2 sequences are MNHEY and SVGAGI.

This clone is a singleton in its sample. The chain carries TRBV5-1 and TRBJ2-1; 7 bases are shared with TRBD1. Germline V gene lookup returns CDR1 SGHRS and CDR2 YFSETQ. Losses at the gene ends were 6 bases for V and 3 bases for J; bases not matched to a gene: 6. The CDR3 covers 14 residues. The CDR3 bases are TGCGCCAGCATGACAGGGACCATCTACAATGAGCAGTTCTTC. This gives the protein CASMTGTIYNEQFF.

DNA for the CDR3: TGCGCCAGCAGCATTTCCGGGAGAAACACTGAAGCTTTCTTT. Translated, it gives CASSISGRNTEAFF. The rearrangement links TRBV5-1 to TRBJ1-1; no definite D call. CDR1 and CDR2 (germline): SGHRS, YFSETQ. Trimming removed 4 bases from V and 2 bases from J, with 12 bases in between. The CDR3 totals 14 residues. The full variable domain, its missing parts supplied by reference TRBV5-1 and TRBJ1-1, is KAGVTQTPRYLIKTRGQQVTLSCSPISGHRSVSWYQQTPGQGLQFLFEYFSETQRNKGNFPGRFSGRQFSNSRSEMNVSTLELGDSALYLCASSISGRNTEAFFGQGTRLTVV.

The V and J genes are TRBV5-6 and TRBJ2-5, with 9 bases fitting TRBD1. The V gene's germline CDR1 is SGHDT and CDR2 YYEEEE. With 4 bases clipped from V and 5 bases from J, the junction kept 9 bases outside the gene matches. There are 15 residues in the CDR3. CDR3 sequence (DNA): TGTGCCAGCAGCCGCGGGACAGGGTGGTGGGAGACCCAGTACTTC. It specifies CASSRGTGWWETQYF.

The J gene is TRBJ2-5, the V gene TRBV5-6; 7 bases agree with TRBD2. With V trimmed by 7 bases and J by 5 bases, 5 bases remained unmatched. The CDR3 has 12 residues. Germline V gives CDR1 SGHDT, CDR2 YYEEEE. CDR3 loop: CASSPRGETQYF. In DNA form, the CDR3 reads TGTGCCAGCTCCCCGCGGGGGGAGACCCAGTACTTC.

The chain employs TRBV2 and TRBJ2-3, with 7 nucleotides matching TRBD2. Trimming cost V 4 bases and J 2 bases; bases outside gene matches: 6. In germline, CDR1 is SNHLY, CDR2 FYNNEI. This CDR3 is 15 amino acids long. Here the CDR3 DNA reads TGTGCCAGCAGTGTTCTCAGCGGGGTCACAGATACGCAGTATTTT. This gives the protein CASSVLSGVTDTQYF. Supplemented by reference TRBV2 and TRBJ2-3, the full variable domain reads EPEVTQTPSHQVTQMGQEVILRCVPISNHLYFYWYRQILGQKVEFLVSFYNNEISEKSEIFDDQFSVERPDGSNFTLKIRSTKLEDSAMYFCASSVLSGVTDTQYFGPGTRLTVL.

In this sample, this clone turned up a few times. The chain is built from TRBV3-1 (or the pseudogene TRBV3-2) and TRBJ2-3, with 7 bases matching TRBD1. The CDR3 spans 13 residues. J gave up 14 bases and V 1 base, and 9 bases lay outside the gene matches. CDR1 LGHDT and CDR2 YNNKEL come from the germline V gene (reference sequence). The CDR3 loop reads CASSQVVGGRGYF. CDR3 in DNA: TGTGCCAGCAGCCAAGTAGTAGGGGGCCGAGGGTATTTT.

This clone was counted once. This sequence joins TRBV2 and TRBJ1-1, with no clear D. V was pared by 8 bases and J by 6 bases, with 13 bases between. The germline V gene encodes CDR1 SNHLY and CDR2 FYNNEI. The CDR3 runs to 12 residues. This CDR3 is CASQGLAPEAFF. Here the CDR3 DNA reads TGTGCCAGCCAAGGACTAGCCCCTGAAGCTTTCTTT.